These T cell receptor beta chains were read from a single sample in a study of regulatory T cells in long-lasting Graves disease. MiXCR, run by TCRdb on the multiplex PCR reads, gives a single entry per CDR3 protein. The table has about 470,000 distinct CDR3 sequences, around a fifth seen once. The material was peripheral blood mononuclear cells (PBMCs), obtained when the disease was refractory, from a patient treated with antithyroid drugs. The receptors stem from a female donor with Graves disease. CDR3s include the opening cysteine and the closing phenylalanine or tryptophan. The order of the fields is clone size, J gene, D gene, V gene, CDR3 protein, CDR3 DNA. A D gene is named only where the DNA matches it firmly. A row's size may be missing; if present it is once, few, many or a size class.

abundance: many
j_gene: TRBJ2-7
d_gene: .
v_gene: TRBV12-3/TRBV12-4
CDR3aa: CASSLFYEQYF
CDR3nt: TGTGCCAGCAGCCTTTTCTACGAGCAGTACTTC

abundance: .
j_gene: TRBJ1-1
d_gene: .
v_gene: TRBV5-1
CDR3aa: CASSLGGGTATEAFF
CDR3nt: TGCGCCAGCAGCTTGGGGGGTGGGACCGCCACTGAAGCTTTCTTT

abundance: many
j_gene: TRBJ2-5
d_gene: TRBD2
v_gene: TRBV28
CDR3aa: CASAPPGGGETQYF
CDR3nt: TGTGCCAGCGCTCCACCGGGAGGGGGGGAGACCCAGTACTTC

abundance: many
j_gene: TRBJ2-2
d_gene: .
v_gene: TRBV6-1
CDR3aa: CASTWWGSTGSGELFF
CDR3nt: TGTGCCAGCACTTGGTGGGGAAGCACAGGTTCCGGGGAGCTGTTTTTT

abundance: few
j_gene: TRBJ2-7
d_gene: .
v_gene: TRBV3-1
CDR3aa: CASSQVAATGEQYF
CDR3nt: TGTGCCAGCAGCCAAGTGGCCGCCACAGGGGAGCAGTACTTC

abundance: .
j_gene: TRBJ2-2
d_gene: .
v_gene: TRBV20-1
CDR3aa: CSARESGELFF
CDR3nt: TGCAGTGCTAGGGAGTCCGGGGAGCTGTTTTTT

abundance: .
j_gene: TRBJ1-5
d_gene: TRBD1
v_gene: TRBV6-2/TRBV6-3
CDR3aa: CASSSPTGDGQPQHF
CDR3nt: TGTGCCAGCAGCTCACCGACAGGGGACGGTCAGCCCCAGCATTTT

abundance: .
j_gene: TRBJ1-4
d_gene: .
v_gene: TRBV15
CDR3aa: CATSRGGRSRIEKLFF
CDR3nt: TGTGCCACCAGCAGAGGGGGCCGTTCGAGAATCGAAAAACTGTTTTTT

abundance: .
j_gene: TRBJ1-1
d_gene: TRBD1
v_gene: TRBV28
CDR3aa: CATSDVTGGSTEAFF
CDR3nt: TGTGCCACCAGCGACGTTACAGGGGGCAGCACTGAAGCTTTCTTT

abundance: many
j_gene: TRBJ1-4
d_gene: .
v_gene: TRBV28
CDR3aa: CASSPPPSEKLFF
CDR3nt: TGTGCCAGCAGTCCCCCCCCCAGCGAAAAACTGTTTTTT

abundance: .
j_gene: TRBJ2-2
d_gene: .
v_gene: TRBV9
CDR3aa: CASSVLAGPNTGELFF
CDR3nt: TGTGCCAGCAGCGTACTTGCAGGACCGAACACCGGGGAGCTGTTTTTT

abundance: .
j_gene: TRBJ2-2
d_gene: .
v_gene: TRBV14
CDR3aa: CASSQDQSRPAGELFF
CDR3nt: TGTGCCAGCAGCCAAGATCAATCCCGTCCCGCCGGGGAGCTGTTTTTT

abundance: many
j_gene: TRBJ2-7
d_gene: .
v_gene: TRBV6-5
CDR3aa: CASSSLTRFHEQYF
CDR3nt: TGTGCCAGCAGTTCCCTGACTAGGTTCCACGAGCAGTACTTC

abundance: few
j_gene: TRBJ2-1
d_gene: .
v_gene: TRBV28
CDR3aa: CASSFQGSHLNEQFF
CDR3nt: TGTGCCAGCAGCTTTCAAGGGAGCCACCTCAATGAGCAGTTCTTC

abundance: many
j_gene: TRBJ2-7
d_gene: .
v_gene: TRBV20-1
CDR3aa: CSASSRAYVDEQYF
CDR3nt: TGCAGTGCTAGTTCCCGGGCTTACGTTGACGAGCAGTACTTC

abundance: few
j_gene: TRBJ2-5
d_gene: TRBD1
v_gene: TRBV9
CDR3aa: CASSVGDRGQETQYF
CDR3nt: TGTGCCAGCAGCGTCGGGGACAGGGGGCAAGAGACCCAGTACTTC

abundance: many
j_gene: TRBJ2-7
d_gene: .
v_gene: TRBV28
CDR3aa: CASCFSSYEQYF
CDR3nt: TGTGCCTCCTGTTTCAGTTCCTACGAGCAGTACTTC

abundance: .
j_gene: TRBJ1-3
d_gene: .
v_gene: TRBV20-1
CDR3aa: CSATNSADLGDTIYF
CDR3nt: TGCAGTGCTACTAACTCAGCGGATCTAGGGGACACCATATATTTT

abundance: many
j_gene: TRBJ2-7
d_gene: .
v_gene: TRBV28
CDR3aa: CASAGGYEQYF
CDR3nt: TGTGCCAGCGCTGGGGGATACGAGCAGTACTTC

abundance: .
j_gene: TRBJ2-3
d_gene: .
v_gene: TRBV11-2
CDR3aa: CASSLTSTDTQYF
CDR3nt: TGTGCCAGCAGCTTAACCAGCACAGATACGCAGTATTTT

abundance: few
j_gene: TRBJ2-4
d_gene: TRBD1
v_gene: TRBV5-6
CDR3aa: CASSFGTDQYF
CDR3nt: TGTGCCAGCAGCTTTGGGACAGATCAGTACTTC

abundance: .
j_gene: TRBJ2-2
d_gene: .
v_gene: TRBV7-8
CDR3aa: CASSPGAQRELFF
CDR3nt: TGTGCCAGCAGCCCTGGAGCCCAGCGGGAGCTGTTTTTT

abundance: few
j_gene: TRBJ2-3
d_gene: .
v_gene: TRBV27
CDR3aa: CASILRGVVTDTQYF
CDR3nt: TGTGCCAGCATTCTCAGGGGAGTAGTCACAGATACGCAGTATTTT

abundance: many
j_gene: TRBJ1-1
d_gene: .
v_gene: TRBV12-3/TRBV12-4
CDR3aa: CASSFLSRGEAFF
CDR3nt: TGTGCCAGCAGTTTCTTGTCGAGGGGAGAAGCTTTCTTT

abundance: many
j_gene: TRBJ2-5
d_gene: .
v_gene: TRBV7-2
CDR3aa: CASSLIPAGYRGETQYF
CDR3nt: TGTGCCAGCAGCTTAATCCCCGCTGGGTACCGCGGGGAGACCCAGTACTTC

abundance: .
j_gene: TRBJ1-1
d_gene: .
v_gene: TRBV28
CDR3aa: CASSFVAVTEAFF
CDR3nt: TGTGCCAGCAGTTTCGTGGCTGTCACTGAAGCTTTCTTT

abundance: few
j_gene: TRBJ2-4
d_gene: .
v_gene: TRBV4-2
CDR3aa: CASSPREGAKNIQYF
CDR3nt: TGTGCCAGCAGCCCTCGTGAGGGAGCCAAAAACATTCAGTACTTC

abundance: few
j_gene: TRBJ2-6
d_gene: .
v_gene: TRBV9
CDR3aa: CASSVLGANVLTF
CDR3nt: TGTGCCAGCAGCGTCCTTGGGGCCAACGTCCTGACTTTC

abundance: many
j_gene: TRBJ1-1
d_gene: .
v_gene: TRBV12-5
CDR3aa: CASGGRGKNTEAFF
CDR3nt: TGTGCTAGTGGCGGCAGGGGAAAGAACACTGAAGCTTTCTTT

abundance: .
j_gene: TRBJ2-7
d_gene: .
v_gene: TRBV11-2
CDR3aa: CASSYSGEAYEQYF
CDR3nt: TGTGCCAGCAGCTATTCAGGGGAAGCCTACGAGCAGTACTTC

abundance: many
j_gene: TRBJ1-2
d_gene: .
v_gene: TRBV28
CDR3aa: CASRMAPNYGYTF
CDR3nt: TGTGCCAGCAGGATGGCGCCGAACTATGGCTACACCTTC

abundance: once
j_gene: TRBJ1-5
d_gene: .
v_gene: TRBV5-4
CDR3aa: CASSVQHSSQPQHF
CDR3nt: TGTGCCAGCAGCGTACAGCATAGCAGTCAGCCCCAGCATTTT

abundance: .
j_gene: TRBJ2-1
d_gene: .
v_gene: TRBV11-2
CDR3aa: CASSLGAGLLRSSEQFF
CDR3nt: TGTGCCAGCAGCTTAGGGGCCGGCCTCTTAAGGAGTAGTGAGCAGTTCTTC

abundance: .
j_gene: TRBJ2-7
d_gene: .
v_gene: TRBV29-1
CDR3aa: CSVEDRGGAYEQYF
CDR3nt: TGCAGCGTTGAAGATCGAGGGGGAGCCTACGAGCAGTACTTC

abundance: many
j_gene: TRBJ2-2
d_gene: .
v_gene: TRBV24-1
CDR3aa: CATSDFSGEMNTGELFF
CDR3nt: TGTGCCACCAGTGATTTCTCGGGGGAAATGAACACCGGGGAGCTGTTTTTT

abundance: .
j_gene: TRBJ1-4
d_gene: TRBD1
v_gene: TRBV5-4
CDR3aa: CASSVAGTGVEKLFF
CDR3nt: TGTGCCAGCAGCGTTGCGGGGACAGGCGTTGAAAAACTGTTTTTT

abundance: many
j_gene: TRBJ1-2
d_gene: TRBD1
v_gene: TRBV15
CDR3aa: CATSSAQGENYGYTF
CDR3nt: TGTGCCACCAGCAGCGCCCAGGGGGAGAACTATGGCTACACCTTC

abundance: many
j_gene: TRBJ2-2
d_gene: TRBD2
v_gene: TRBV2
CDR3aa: CASNSGGAGTGELFF
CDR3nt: TGTGCCAGCAATAGCGGGGGGGCTGGCACCGGGGAGCTGTTTTTT

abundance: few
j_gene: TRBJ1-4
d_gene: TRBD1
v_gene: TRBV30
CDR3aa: CASDVGRGREKLFF
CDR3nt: TGTGCTTCGGACGTTGGCAGGGGGCGAGAAAAACTGTTTTTT

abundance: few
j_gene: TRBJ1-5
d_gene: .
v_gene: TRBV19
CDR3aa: CASSIGGLANQPQHF
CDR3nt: TGTGCCAGTAGTATAGGGGGCCTAGCCAATCAGCCCCAGCATTTT

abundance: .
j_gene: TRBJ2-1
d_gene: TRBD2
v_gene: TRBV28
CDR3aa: CASSFSPGASGSSYNEQFF
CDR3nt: TGTGCCAGCAGTTTCTCACCCGGGGCTAGCGGGAGCTCCTACAATGAGCAGTTCTTC

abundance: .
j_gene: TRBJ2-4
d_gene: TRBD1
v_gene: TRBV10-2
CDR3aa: CASSEEDRAENIQYF
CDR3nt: TGCGCCAGCAGTGAGGAGGACAGGGCGGAAAACATTCAGTACTTC

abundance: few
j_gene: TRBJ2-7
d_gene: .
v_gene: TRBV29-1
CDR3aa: CSVASASSSPYEQYF
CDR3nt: TGCAGCGTTGCGTCCGCGTCTAGCAGTCCCTACGAGCAGTACTTC

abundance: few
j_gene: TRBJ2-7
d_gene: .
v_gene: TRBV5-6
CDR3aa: CASSLNRYYEQYF
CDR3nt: TGTGCCAGCAGCTTAAACAGATACTACGAGCAGTACTTC

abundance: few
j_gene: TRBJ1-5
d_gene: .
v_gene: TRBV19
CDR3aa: CASSERDLGGSQPQHF
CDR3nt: TGTGCCAGTAGCGAACGGGACTTGGGGGGTAGTCAGCCCCAGCATTTT

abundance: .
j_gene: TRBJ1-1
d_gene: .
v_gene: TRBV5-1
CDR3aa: CASSLAGFGAFF
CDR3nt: TGCGCCAGCAGCTTGGCGGGGTTTGGAGCTTTCTTT

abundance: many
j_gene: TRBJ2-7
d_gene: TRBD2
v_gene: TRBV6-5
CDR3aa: CASSSRTSGGVNEQYF
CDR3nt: TGTGCCAGCAGTTCCCGGACTAGCGGGGGTGTCAACGAGCAGTACTTC

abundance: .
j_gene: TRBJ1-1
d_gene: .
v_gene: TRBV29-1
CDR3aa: CSVEEERSTEAFF
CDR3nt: TGCAGCGTTGAAGAGGAACGGAGCACTGAAGCTTTCTTT

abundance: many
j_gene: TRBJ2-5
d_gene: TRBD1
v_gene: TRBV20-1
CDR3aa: CSASLRGHRQETQYF
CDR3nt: TGCAGTGCTAGCCTCAGGGGGCATCGGCAAGAGACCCAGTACTTC

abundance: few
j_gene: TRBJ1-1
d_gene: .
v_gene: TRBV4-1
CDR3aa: CASSQVPGTEAFF
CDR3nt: TGCGCCAGCAGCCAGGTACCCGGGACAGAAGCTTTCTTT

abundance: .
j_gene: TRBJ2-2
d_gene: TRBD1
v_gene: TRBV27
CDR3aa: CAISRDRVNTGELFF
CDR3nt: TGTGCCATCAGTCGGGACAGGGTGAACACCGGGGAGCTGTTTTTT

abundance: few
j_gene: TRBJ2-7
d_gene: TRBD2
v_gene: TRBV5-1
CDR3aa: CASSTTSEYEQYF
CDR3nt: TGCGCCAGCAGCACAACTAGCGAGTACGAGCAGTACTTC

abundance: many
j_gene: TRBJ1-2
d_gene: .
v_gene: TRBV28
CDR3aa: CASSRYHGYTF
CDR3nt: TGTGCCAGCAGCCGCTACCATGGCTACACCTTC

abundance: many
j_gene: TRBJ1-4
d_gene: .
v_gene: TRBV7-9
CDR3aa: CASSLGGVDEKLFF
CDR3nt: TGTGCCAGCAGCTTAGGAGGGGTGGATGAAAAACTGTTTTTT

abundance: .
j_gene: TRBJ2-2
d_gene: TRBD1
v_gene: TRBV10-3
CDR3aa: CAISEIYRGDTGELFF
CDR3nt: TGTGCCATCAGTGAAATCTACAGGGGGGACACCGGGGAGCTGTTTTTT

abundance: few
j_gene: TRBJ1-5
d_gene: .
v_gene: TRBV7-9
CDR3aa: CASSLAPPGTLNQPQHF
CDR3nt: TGTGCCAGCAGCTTAGCCCCACCCGGGACACTGAATCAGCCCCAGCATTTT

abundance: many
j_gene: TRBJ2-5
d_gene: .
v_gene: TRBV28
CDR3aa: CASSLYKRETQYF
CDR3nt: TGTGCCAGCAGTTTATACAAGAGAGAGACCCAGTACTTC

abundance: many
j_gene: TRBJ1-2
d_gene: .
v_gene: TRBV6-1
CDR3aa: CASSGRGTHYGYTF
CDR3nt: TGTGCCAGCAGCGGTCGGGGAACCCATTATGGCTACACCTTC

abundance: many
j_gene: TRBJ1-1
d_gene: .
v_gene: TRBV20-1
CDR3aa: CSAETGDTEAFF
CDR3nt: TGCAGTGCTGAGACAGGTGACACTGAAGCTTTCTTT